The 27 T cell receptor beta chains presented below share a single source sample, sequenced in a study of T-cell reconstitution after alpha-beta-depleted transplantation in children. Construction of the TCRbeta library involved unique molecular identifiers. TCRdb re-derived calls from the PCR reads in MiXCR, one entry per CDR3 protein. The repertoire includes 440,000 or so distinct CDR3 sequences, 43% of them detected once, and under 35% sits in the top ten. The sample was PBMCs, taken before TCRalphabeta/CD19-depleted stem cell transplant. These receptor sequences come from a girl aged 2 to 10 with aplastic anemia, due to receive a stem cell transplant.

Ten or more counts support this clonotype. V gene TRBV5-1 combines with J gene TRBJ1-3; 9 bases fit TRBD1. Germline CDR1 and CDR2: SGHRS and YFSETQ. Unmatched junction bases numbered 0, after V lost 3 bases and J lost 2 bases. The CDR3 covers 14 residues. The CDR3 DNA reads TGCGCCAGCAGCTGGACAGGGGCTGGAAACACCATATATTTT. Translated, it gives CASSWTGAGNTIYF. Complete variable domain (other parts from reference TRBV5-1 and TRBJ1-3): KAGVTQTPRYLIKTRGQQVTLSCSPISGHRSVSWYQQTPGQGLQFLFEYFSETQRNKGNFPGRFSGRQFSNSRSEMNVSTLELGDSALYLCASSWTGAGNTIYFGEGSWLTVV.

This clonotype was seen ten or more times. This chain connects TRBV20-1 to TRBJ2-1; D gene ambiguous. Per germline, CDR1 DFQATT and CDR2 SNEGSKA (reference sequence). There are 12 residues in the CDR3. Trimming pared 3 bases from V and 7 bases from J, leaving 10 bases between. The CDR3: CSASPPLNEQFF. The DNA for the CDR3 is TGCAGTGCTAGTCCCCCCCTGAATGAGCAGTTCTTC.

The V call is TRBV18, the J call TRBJ2-2; the D is unclear. The germline gives CDR1 KGHSH, CDR2 LQKENI. Trimming shortened V by 5 bases and J by 2 bases, and 12 bases separated the two germline ends. CDR3 length: 15 residues. CDR3 in amino acids: CASSGEVRNTGELFF. The CDR3 DNA reads as TGTGCCAGCTCAGGAGAGGTCCGTAACACCGGGGAGCTGTTTTTT.

The rearrangement uses TRBV7-2 and TRBJ2-7, with 7 bases fitting TRBD1. The CDR3 extends over 14 amino acids. Germline CDR1 is SGHTA and CDR2 is FQGNSA. V gave up 7 bases and J gave up 2 bases; unmatched junction bases: 8. Here the CDR3 reads CASNPGTDPYEQYF. The CDR3 DNA is TGTGCCAGCAATCCCGGGACAGACCCCTACGAGCAGTACTTC.

The sample holds many counts of this clonotype. V and J are TRBV29-1 and TRBJ2-7; 8 bases align to TRBD2. The V and J ends lost 4 bases and 1 base, in that order; junction bases with no gene match: 3. The germline V gene encodes CDR1 SQVTM and CDR2 ANQGSEA. The CDR3 is made up of 13 amino acids. CDR3 in amino acids: CSVVVAGSYEQYF. CDR3 in DNA: TGCAGCGTTGTGGTAGCGGGGTCCTACGAGCAGTACTTC.

This rearrangement joins TRBV5-6 to TRBJ2-3; D perhaps matches TRBD1 (5 bases). Per the germline V gene, CDR1 is SGHDT and CDR2 is YYEEEE. Trimming left V 2 bases short and J 4 bases short, with 11 bases between. The CDR3 has 14 residues. The CDR3 reads CASSLRGSADTQYF. The CDR3 DNA is TGTGCCAGCAGCTTAAGGGGCAGCGCAGATACGCAGTATTTT.

The genes are TRBV14 and TRBJ1-2; 7 nucleotides line up with TRBD1. Germline V CDR1 and CDR2: SGHDN, FVKESK. Unmatched junction bases numbered 15, after V lost 4 bases and J lost 4 bases. This CDR3 contains 17 residues. In nucleotides, the CDR3 is TGTGCCAGCAGCCCTACCGGGACAGCCCACCGAGTCTATGGCTACACCTTC. This gives the protein CASSPTGTAHRVYGYTF.

This clonotype occurred many times. The chain combines TRBV28 with TRBJ2-2; weak D call: TRBD1 (6 bases). Between the trimmed V and J ends, which lost 6 bases and 6 bases, there was a span of 20 bases. The CDR3 totals 16 residues. The germline CDR1 and CDR2 sequences are MDHEN and SYDVKM. CDR3 loop: CASSLNTGFGPGELFF. CDR3 nucleotides: TGTGCCAGCAGCCTTAATACAGGGTTTGGGCCCGGGGAGCTGTTTTTT.

This clonotype was observed a handful of times. V usage is TRBV3-1 and J usage is TRBJ2-7, with TRBD1 matching over 8 bases. The ends lost 7 bases at V and 0 bases at J; junction bases unmatched: 20. Germline CDR1 and CDR2: LGHDT and YNNKEL (reference sequence). This CDR3 contains 19 residues. The CDR3 region has the DNA TGTGCCAGCACCTCCATTCGGACAGGGCCCTTGGGGATCTCCTACGAGCAGTACTTC. It translates to CASTSIRTGPLGISYEQYF.

This clonotype came up many times. This chain connects TRBV10-3 to TRBJ2-7, with D possibly called TRBD1 or TRBD2 (5 bases each). This CDR3 has 13 residues. V was trimmed by 6 bases and J by 6 bases, leaving 15 bases between them. Germline V gene sequence: CDR1 ENHRY, CDR2 SYGVKD. The CDR3 nucleotides read TGTGCCATCAGAGGGGAGTTGGGATCCGAGCAGTACTTC. Its translation: CAIRGELGSEQYF.

This clonotype appeared many times. The chain couples TRBV20-1 to TRBJ2-3, with D perhaps TRBD2 (5 bases). Deletions cut 0 bases from V and 2 bases from J, with 15 bases between. Per germline, CDR1 DFQATT and CDR2 SNEGSKA (reference sequence). This CDR3 region has 16 residues. The CDR3 DNA reads as TGCAGTGCTAGAGACCCTACTAGAGCGTCCACAGATACGCAGTATTTT. Translation gives CSARDPTRASTDTQYF.

The chain carries TRBV28 and TRBJ2-7; 7 bases agree with TRBD2. The length of the CDR3 is 15 residues. Trimming cost V 7 bases and J 1 base; bases outside gene matches: 10. Germline V gives CDR1 MDHEN, CDR2 SYDVKM. The CDR3 region is CASILPGGLSYEQYF. DNA for the CDR3: TGTGCCAGCATTTTGCCGGGAGGCCTTTCCTACGAGCAGTACTTC. Using reference TRBV28 and TRBJ2-7 for the parts outside the CDR3, the full variable domain is DVKVTQSSRYLVKRTGEKVFLECVQDMDHENMFWYRQDPGLGLRLIYFSYDVKMKEKGDIPEGYSVSREKKERFSLILESASTNQTSMYLCASILPGGLSYEQYFGPGTRLTVT.

This clonotype appeared a few times. This chain connects TRBV7-3 to TRBJ2-3, with TRBD2 matching over 7 bases. V lost 2 bases and J lost 4; bases outside the gene matches: 6. This CDR3 spans 15 amino acids. CDR1 is SGHTA, CDR2 FQGTGA, per germline. CDR3 amino acids: CASSLAGAFPDTQYF. The CDR3 DNA is TGTGCCAGCAGCTTAGCGGGAGCGTTCCCAGATACGCAGTATTTT.

The J gene is TRBJ1-1, the V gene TRBV5-5; TRBD1 matches 10 bases. The CDR3 is made up of 14 amino acids. CDR1 and CDR2 from the germline V gene are SGHKS and YYEKEE (reference sequence). J was trimmed by 2 bases and V by 7 bases; bases with no gene match: 5. The CDR3 DNA is TGTGCCAGCTTGGCGACAGGGGGCAACACTGAAGCTTTCTTT. Its protein is CASLATGGNTEAFF.

Many counts were recorded for this clonotype. This rearrangement joins TRBV5-1 to TRBJ2-3; D is undetermined. This CDR3 spans 14 amino acids. Germline V gene data show CDR1 as SGHRS and CDR2 as YFSETQ. V was trimmed by 2 bases and J by 0 bases, leaving 7 bases between them. CDR3 DNA: TGCGCCAGCAGCTTTCTGGCGAGCACAGATACGCAGTATTTT. Translation gives CASSFLASTDTQYF.

As regards this clonotype: Its ends do not fully match the called genes, so a read error is possible. This chain connects TRBV6-1 to TRBJ1-1, with 7 bases that match TRBD1. The CDR3 spans 15 residues. From germline, CDR1 is MNHNS and CDR2 SASEGT. The DNA of the CDR3 is TGTGCCATCACCCATGCCGGGACAGCAAACACTGAAGCCTTCTTT. Its protein is CAITHAGTANTEAFF.

The CDR3 region has the DNA TGTGCCAGCAGCTCCCGACTAGCGGGAGCCTACAATGAGCAGTTCTTC. Amino acids: CASSSRLAGAYNEQFF. The chain is built from TRBV5-6 and TRBJ2-1; 12 bases match TRBD2. The CDR3 is 16 amino acids. CDR1 and CDR2 (germline): SGHDT, YYEEEE. The trim removed 3 bases at V and 2 bases at J, leaving 3 bases unmatched. Full variable domain (rest looked up from reference TRBV5-6 and TRBJ2-1): DAGVTQSPTHLIKTRGQQVTLRCSPKSGHDTVSWYQQALGQGPQFIFQYYEEEERQRGNFPDRFSGHQFPNYSSELNVNALLLGDSALYLCASSSRLAGAYNEQFFGPGTRLTVL.

The genes are TRBV9 and TRBJ2-1, with TRBD1 as a possible D gene (6 bases). There are 11 residues in the CDR3. Deletions cut 4 bases from V and 10 bases from J, with 9 bases between. Germline assignment: CDR1 SGDLS and CDR2 YYNGEE. Here the CDR3 DNA reads TGTGCCAGCAGCACCGACAGGGAGCAGTTCTTC. Translating gives CASSTDREQFF.

This clonotype has more than one count but fewer than ten. The rearrangement uses TRBV2 and TRBJ1-2; a weak D match, TRBD1 (6 bases). Trimming stripped 2 bases from V and 8 bases from J, with 15 bases between. CDR3 size: 14 residues. Looked up from germline, CDR1 is SNHLY and CDR2 is FYNNEI. The CDR3 sequence: CASSENEGDRGYTF. CDR3 bases: TGTGCCAGCAGTGAAAATGAAGGCGACAGGGGCTACACCTTC.

This clonotype was seen only a few times. The rearrangement uses TRBV7-8 and TRBJ2-2; TRBD2 matches at 7 bases. CDR3 length: 16 residues. J lost 4 bases, V lost 2 bases, and 7 bases had no gene match. The germline gives CDR1 SGHVS, CDR2 FQNEAQ. CDR3 residues: CASSLTREYVTGELFF. The CDR3 DNA is TGTGCCAGCAGCTTAACGCGGGAGTATGTCACCGGGGAGCTGTTTTTT.

This clonotype was picked up a small number of times. This chain uses TRBV20-1 with TRBJ2-1; no firm D call. Germline-derived CDR1 and CDR2 are DFQATT and SNEGSKA (reference sequence). This CDR3 contains 12 residues. Trimming took 4 bases from V and 4 from J, leaving 8 bases between them. CDR3 DNA: TGCAGTGCTATCGCTAGTTACAATGAGCAGTTCTTC. As protein: CSAIASYNEQFF.

This clonotype was detected ten times or more. The chain couples TRBV7-2 to TRBJ2-2; D gene uncertain. V lost 5 bases and J 2 bases, leaving 9 bases between the germline ends. The CDR3 totals 14 residues. Germline V gene lookup returns CDR1 SGHTA and CDR2 FQGNSA. The CDR3 loop is CASSADLNTGELFF. The CDR3 coding sequence is TGTGCCAGCAGCGCGGACCTTAACACCGGGGAGCTGTTTTTT.

V gene TRBV18 combines with J gene TRBJ2-5, with D uncertain. The CDR3 is 13 residues long. The V gene's germline CDR1 is KGHSH and CDR2 LQKENI. Trimming removed 0 bases at V and 5 bases at J, with 7 bases between. The CDR3 loop reads CASSPPVWETQYF. DNA for the CDR3: TGTGCCAGCTCACCACCGGTCTGGGAGACCCAGTACTTC.

J is TRBJ2-7 and V is TRBV7-2; TRBD2 might be the D (6 bases). Germline CDR1 is SGHTA and CDR2 is FQGNSA. Trimming left V 5 bases short and J 3 bases short, with 17 bases between. This CDR3 spans 15 amino acids. The CDR3 loop reads CASSAFASVNYEQYF. CDR3 DNA: TGTGCCAGCAGCGCCTTTGCTAGCGTAAACTACGAGCAGTACTTC.

DNA for the CDR3: TGTGCCAGCAGTTTAGGACAGGGGGCGCGCTCACCCCTCCACTTT. Residues: CASSLGQGARSPLHF. The chain has TRBV6-2 or TRBV6-3 and TRBJ1-6; 11 bases are shared with TRBD1. The V segment lost 4 bases and the J segment 10 bases; nucleotides outside the gene matches: 6. The CDR3 totals 15 residues. Germline-derived CDR1 and CDR2 are MNHEY and SVGEGT.

This clonotype was seen ten or more times. This chain connects TRBV11-2 to TRBJ2-1; 8 bases align to TRBD2. V dropped 6 bases and J dropped 4; count of bases not matched to a gene: 5. CDR1 is SGHAT, CDR2 FQNNGV, per germline. The CDR3 spans 14 residues. In DNA form, the CDR3 reads TGTGCCAGCAGTGGACTAGCACGGTACAATGAGCAGTTCTTC. As protein: CASSGLARYNEQFF.

This clonotype appeared many times. V and J are TRBV5-6 and TRBJ1-5; D is uncertain. The V end was cut by 2 bases, the J end by 4 bases, with 4 bases between. CDR1 is SGHDT, CDR2 YYEEEE, per germline. This CDR3 contains 12 residues. The CDR3 region has the DNA TGTGCCAGCAGCTTCTTAAATCAGCCCCAGCATTTT. The encoded protein is CASSFLNQPQHF.